This entry features one T cell receptor beta chain sequence. Ten or more counts support this clonotype. Its antigen is unknown. Per-base quality was not reported, and no clone a single base away is much larger than it. The TCR beta CDR3 regions were amplified from the RNA transcripts. The TCR CDR3 was subjected to a first round of RT-PCR using the HTBI primer set and the Qiagen OneStep RT-PCR kit. The libraries were constructed in a second round of multiplex PCR and then size-selected and purified. Paired-end sequencing of the libraries was performed with 100 bp reads on an Illumina HiSeq2000. Per the original workflow: SOAPnuke was used to process the raw data, throwing out any read that contained adapters or uncalled bases, had a mean Phred below 15, or lacked an exact constant-primer or identifier match. COPE v1.2.5 was used to merge the high-quality paired reads, and each unique nucleotide sequence was defined as a clonotype. Clonotypes were aligned to IMGT TRBV, TRBD and TRBJ reference segments using MiTCR v1.1. The analysis included only V-J combinations with a frequency above 0.0001, which together covered approximately 99% of the repertoires. A TCS score was defined as the ratio of F50 (clonal expansion) to E x V (chaos), with BLOSUM62-based TCRdist applied between CDR3 peptides within each V-J. Welch's t-statistics and random forest reduced 500 to 550 V-J features to fewer than 15, which were used in a naive Bayes classifier (R e1071). TCRdb took the public reads, trimmed them with fastp at Q25, ran MiXCR for clone calling and kept in-frame beta chains. Records with the same CDR3 protein are collapsed into one entry carrying the most frequent genes and DNA. TCRdb's processing, not the authors' own work, is the source of the V and J calls. The sample table lists around 190,000 distinct CDR3 sequences, about a sixth of them with a count of one. The ten biggest clones cover about 56% of the sample.

Looking up the germline V gene (reference sequence) yields CDR1 PRHDT and CDR2 FYEKMQ. V and J are trimmed by 5 bases and 3 bases, and the gene matches miss 7 bases of the junction. The CDR3 covers 16 residues, taking in both the cysteine and the phenylalanine. The entry retains the CDR3 DNA only, 48 bases that are in frame from base 1. Stable Graves' hyperthyroidism was defined as no progression to ophthalmopathy during 18 months of follow-up. Hyperthyroidism patients were newly diagnosed, with disease duration under 2 months, and aged 18 to 65 years. The study excluded patients with uncontrolled infections, other autoimmune diseases, pregnancy or lactation. Diagnoses relied on clinical symptoms, serum thyroxine and TRAb, thyroid ultrasound and orbital computed tomography. PBMCs were isolated from more than 9 ml of fresh peripheral blood by Ficoll-Paque density gradient centrifugation. Trizol reagent was used to extract total RNA, and RNA quality was then checked on an Agilent 2100 Bioanalyzer.

The sample originates from a study of T cells in Graves' hyperthyroidism and ophthalmopathy (dated by TCRdb to the late 2010s). Background on the whole study: Peripheral blood samples were taken at the time of initial diagnosis, prior to any treatment. To identify distinguishing TCR V-J signatures, a discovery cohort of 100 patients was used, comprising 43 with Graves' ophthalmopathy and under 60 with stable Graves' hyperthyroidism. Prospective prediction of ophthalmopathy was tested in an independent validation cohort of fewer than 20 hyperthyroidism patients and 15 to 17 patients who later progressed to ophthalmopathy. The roughly 100 discovery patients were randomly divided into training and test sets at a 7:3 ratio. The study also compared thyroid tissue and blood T-cell repertoires from about 6 Graves' hyperthyroidism patients. Once sampling was done, hyperthyroidism patients were given methimazole at a starting dose of 30 mg daily, whereas ophthalmopathy patients were given high-dose intravenous methylprednisolone. The paper reports TCR Vbeta CDR3 sequencing of 135 peripheral blood samples: under 45 ophthalmopathy, 75 to 80 hyperthyroidism and around 17 progressor patients.

Study-level results and caveats: No statistical method was used to fix the sample size in advance, and group allocation was not hidden from the investigators. A 13 V-J signature model separated ophthalmopathy from stable hyperthyroidism, with approximately 87% sensitivity and 81.08% specificity in cross-validation and 80%/75% in testing. In validation, the model predicted progression to ophthalmopathy with 55% to 71% sensitivity and about 72% specificity, a median of 6.5 months before onset. Most expanded thyroid clonotypes (frequency above 0.001) were also detected in blood, suggesting blood repertoires may reflect thyroid immune responses.

The clonotype was recovered from a woman between 45 and 65 years old with Graves' hyperthyroidism. The chain joins TRBV13 to TRBJ2-1; TRBD2 matches 10 bases in the middle. Sequenced input: blood. The base sequence is TGTGCCAGCAGCCCCAAACTAGCGGGATTCTACAATGAGCAGTTCTTC. It specifies CASSPKLAGFYNEQFF.